This T cell receptor (beta chain) was sequenced in a study of blood T cell repertoires in COVID-19. The assay was immunoSEQ multiplex PCR, and TCRdb's table has in-frame clones only and misses some. The table has approximately 120,000 clones, 80% to 90% seen once. V was clipped by 1 base and J by 3 bases, with 10 bases between them. The germline V gene has CDR1 MDHEN and CDR2 SYDVKM. This CDR3 comprises 14 residues. Sequencing was carried out using peripheral blood. The source is a woman aged 80 or older with active or convalescent COVID-19. The chain recombines TRBV28 with TRBJ2-7; D may be TRBD2 (6 bases). The CDR3 nucleotides are TGTGCCAGCAGTTTATACGGGAGCGACTACGAGCAGTACTTC. Translated, it gives CASSLYGSDYEQYF.